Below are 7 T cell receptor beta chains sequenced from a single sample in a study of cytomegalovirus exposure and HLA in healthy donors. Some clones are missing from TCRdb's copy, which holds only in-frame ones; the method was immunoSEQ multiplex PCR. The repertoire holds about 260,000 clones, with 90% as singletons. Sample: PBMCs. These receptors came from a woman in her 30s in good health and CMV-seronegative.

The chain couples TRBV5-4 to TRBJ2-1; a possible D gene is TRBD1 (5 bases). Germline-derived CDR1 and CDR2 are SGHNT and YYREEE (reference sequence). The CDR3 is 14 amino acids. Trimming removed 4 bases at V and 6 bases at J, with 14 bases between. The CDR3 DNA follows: TGTGCCAGCAGCCCCGGGTCGCAGGGCAATGAGCAGTTCTTC. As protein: CASSPGSQGNEQFF.

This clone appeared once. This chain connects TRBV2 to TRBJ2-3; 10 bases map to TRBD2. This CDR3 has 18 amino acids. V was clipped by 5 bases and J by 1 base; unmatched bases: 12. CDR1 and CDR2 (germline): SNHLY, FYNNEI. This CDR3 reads CASSLRAGGVRGTDTQYF. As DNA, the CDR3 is TGTGCCAGCAGTCTGCGAGCGGGAGGGGTTCGCGGCACAGATACGCAGTATTTT.

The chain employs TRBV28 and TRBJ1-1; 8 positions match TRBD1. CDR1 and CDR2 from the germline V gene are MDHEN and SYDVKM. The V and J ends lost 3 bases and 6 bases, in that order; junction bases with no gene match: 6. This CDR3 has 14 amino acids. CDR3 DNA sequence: TGTGCCAGCAGTTTGCAGGGGGCCATGTCTGAAGCTTTCTTT. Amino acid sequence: CASSLQGAMSEAFF.

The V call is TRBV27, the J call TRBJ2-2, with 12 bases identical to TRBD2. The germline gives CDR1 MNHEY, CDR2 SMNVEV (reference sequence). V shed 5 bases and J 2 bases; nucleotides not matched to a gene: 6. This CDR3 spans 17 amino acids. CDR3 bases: TGTGCCAGCAGTCCGCCCGGACTAGCGGGAAACACCGGGGAGCTGTTTTTT. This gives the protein CASSPPGLAGNTGELFF.

CDR3 residues: CASSTRGQGEDAQYF. DNA of the CDR3: TGTGCCAGCAGCACACGGGGACAGGGCGAGGATGCCCAGTACTTC. The chain carries TRBV5-4 and TRBJ2-5; 9 bases are a match to TRBD1. The CDR3 consists of 15 residues. J gave up 9 bases and V 4 bases, and 13 bases lay outside the gene matches. Germline V gene lookup returns CDR1 SGHNT and CDR2 YYREEE (reference sequence). Full variable domain (rest looked up from reference TRBV5-4 and TRBJ2-5): ETGVTQSPTHLIKTRGQQVTLRCSSQSGHNTVSWYQQALGQGPQFIFQYYREEENGRGNFPPRFSGLQFPNYSSELNVNALELDDSALYLCASSTRGQGEDAQYFGPGTRLLVL.

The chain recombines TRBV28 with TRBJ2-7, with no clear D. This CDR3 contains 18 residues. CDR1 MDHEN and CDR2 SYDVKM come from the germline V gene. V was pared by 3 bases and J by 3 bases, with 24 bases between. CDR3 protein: CASSFPLNPLNPDYEQYF. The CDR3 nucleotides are TGTGCCAGCAGTTTTCCCCTCAACCCTCTCAACCCAGACTACGAGCAGTACTTC.

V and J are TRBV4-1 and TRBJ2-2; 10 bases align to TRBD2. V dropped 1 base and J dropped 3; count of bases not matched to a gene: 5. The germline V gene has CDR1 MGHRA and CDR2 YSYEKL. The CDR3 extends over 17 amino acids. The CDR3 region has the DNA TGCGCCAGCAGCCAAGTTCTAGCGGGAGCAGACACCGGGGAGCTGTTTTTT. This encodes CASSQVLAGADTGELFF.